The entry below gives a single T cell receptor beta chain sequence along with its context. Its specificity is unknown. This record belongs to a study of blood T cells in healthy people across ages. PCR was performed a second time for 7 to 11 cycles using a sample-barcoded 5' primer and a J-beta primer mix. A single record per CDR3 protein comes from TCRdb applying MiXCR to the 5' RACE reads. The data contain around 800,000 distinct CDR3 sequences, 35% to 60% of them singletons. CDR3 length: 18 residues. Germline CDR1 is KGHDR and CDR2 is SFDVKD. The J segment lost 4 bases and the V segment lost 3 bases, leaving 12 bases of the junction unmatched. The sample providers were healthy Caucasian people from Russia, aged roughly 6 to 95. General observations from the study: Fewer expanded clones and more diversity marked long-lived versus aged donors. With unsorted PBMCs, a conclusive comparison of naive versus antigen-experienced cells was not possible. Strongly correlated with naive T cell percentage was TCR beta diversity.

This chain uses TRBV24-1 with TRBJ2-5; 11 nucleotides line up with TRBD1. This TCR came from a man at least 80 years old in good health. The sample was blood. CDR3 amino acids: CATSDPGGRTGGLETQYF. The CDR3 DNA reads TGTGCCACCAGTGATCCCGGAGGAAGGACAGGGGGCCTAGAGACCCAGTACTTC.